Following are 10 T cell receptor beta chains from one sample sequenced in a study of cytomegalovirus exposure and HLA in healthy donors. The PCR employed 60 Vbeta primers together with 13 Jbeta primers. Sequencing used immunoSEQ multiplex PCR; TCRdb keeps in-frame clones, though not all of them. The top ten clones hold about 3.5% of a sample with some 150,000 clones, roughly 77% of them seen once. The sample consisted of PBMCs. Receptor source: a man aged 35 to 55 in good health and CMV-seronegative.

This clone was seen more than once but under ten times. The V call is TRBV5-1, the J call TRBJ2-6; TRBD2 might be the D (5 bases). This CDR3 is 15 amino acids long. Trimming took 0 bases from V and 3 from J, leaving 7 bases between them. The germline gives CDR1 SGHRS, CDR2 YFSETQ. CDR3 in amino acids: CASSLGGGGANVLTF. The CDR3 nucleotides are TGCGCCAGCAGCTTGGGAGGAGGTGGGGCCAACGTCCTGACTTTC.

This clone was counted only a few times. In DNA form, the CDR3 reads TGTGCCAGCAGCGACGACCGGGACGAGCAGTACTTC. Protein sequence: CASSDDRDEQYF. The chain combines TRBV6-5 with TRBJ2-7; D gene ambiguous. CDR1 and CDR2 (germline): MNHEY, SVGAGI. V gave up 6 bases and J gave up 5 bases, with 11 bases separating them. This CDR3 has 12 residues.

This clone has just one count. The chain links TRBV30 to TRBJ2-2; TRBD1 might be the D (6 bases). The CDR3 sequence is 16 residues long. Germline-derived CDR1 and CDR2 are GTSNPN and SVGIG (reference sequence). Trimming shortened V by 0 bases and J by 4 bases, and 15 bases separated the two germline ends. CDR3 sequence: CAWSVWRQASTGELFF. The CDR3 DNA follows: TGTGCCTGGAGTGTCTGGAGACAGGCTAGCACCGGGGAGCTGTTTTTT.

This rearrangement joins TRBV9 to TRBJ1-1; maybe TRBD1 (6 bases). V was clipped by 1 base and J by 4 bases, with 11 bases between them. Germline V gene data show CDR1 as SGDLS and CDR2 as YYNGEE. This CDR3 has 14 residues. The CDR3 loop reads CASSVRQDFTEAFF. The CDR3 nucleotides read TGTGCCAGCAGCGTAAGACAGGACTTCACTGAAGCTTTCTTT.

This chain joins TRBV5-4 and TRBJ1-2, with 9 positions matching TRBD1. Germline V gene data show CDR1 as SGHNT and CDR2 as YYREEE (reference sequence). The V gene end was trimmed by 4 bases and the J gene end by 4 bases; junction bases not matched to a gene: 8. This CDR3 is built from 15 residues. The CDR3 nucleotides read TGTGCCAGCAGCGACCCGGACAGGGGTAGCTATGGCTACACCTTC. Protein product: CASSDPDRGSYGYTF.

This chain uses TRBV30 with TRBJ1-2, with D maybe TRBD1 (5 bases). The V gene's germline CDR1 is GTSNPN and CDR2 SVGIG (reference sequence). The CDR3 consists of 13 residues. Trimming took off 1 base at V and 2 bases at J, with 8 bases between the two ends. This chain's CDR3 is CAWSANRNYGYTF. The CDR3 DNA reads as TGTGCCTGGAGTGCCAACAGGAACTATGGCTACACCTTC.

This sequence joins TRBV7-3 and TRBJ2-7; 8 bases are shared with TRBD2. This CDR3 has 15 residues. CDR1 is SGHTA and CDR2 is FQGTGA in the germline V gene. V was pared by 4 bases and J by 5 bases, with 10 bases of the junction left unmatched. Written as DNA, the CDR3 is TGTGCCAGCAGCTCCACGAGCGGGGGAGAGGACGAGCAGTACTTC. Translated: CASSSTSGGEDEQYF.

This chain joins TRBV30 and TRBJ2-5; D is possibly TRBD2 (5 bases). The J call may be in error: the DNA end matches TRBJ2-7 better. The germline CDR1 and CDR2 sequences are GTSNPN and SVGIG (reference sequence). The CDR3 length is 13 residues. The CDR3 loop is CAWSVRAVYEQYF. In nucleotides, the CDR3 is TGTGCCTGGAGTGTGAGGGCGGTCTACGAGCAGTACTTC.

The chain links TRBV7-6 to TRBJ2-7; 9 nucleotides match TRBD2. V dropped 6 bases and J dropped 5; count of bases not matched to a gene: 8. Germline V gene sequence: CDR1 SGHVS, CDR2 FNYEAQ. The CDR3 has 14 residues. As DNA, the CDR3 is TGTGCCAGCAGGCCCGGGACTAGCCGCGACGAGCAGTACTTC. It specifies CASRPGTSRDEQYF.

The chain carries TRBV2 and TRBJ1-2; no firm D call. The CDR3 runs 13 residues. V lost 9 bases and J 6 bases, leaving 17 bases between the germline ends. Germline V lookup: CDR1 SNHLY, CDR2 FYNNEI. The CDR3 is CASQNQEVDGYTF. CDR3 in DNA: TGTGCCAGTCAAAACCAGGAGGTCGATGGCTACACCTTC.